The 14 T cell receptor beta chains given below trace back to one sample, sequenced in a study of breast tumors, draining lymph nodes, adjacent tissues. The lymph nodes were axillary draining lymph nodes from breast cancer patients. TCRdb used MiXCR to reprocess the multiplex PCR reads, holding one entry per CDR3 protein. In the table there are roughly 130,000 distinct CDR3 sequences, around a third of which are singletons. Sequencing used axillary lymph node tissue. The receptors were gathered from a female donor with breast cancer. Some clones in this sample may be carry-over from other donors' samples.

The sample holds many counts of this clonotype. The V call is TRBV7-9, the J call TRBJ2-5; D gene ambiguous. Trimming shortened V by 1 base and J by 1 base, and 7 bases separated the two germline ends. The germline CDR1 and CDR2 sequences are SEHNR and FQNEAQ (reference sequence). This CDR3 contains 14 residues. CDR3 residues: CASSLGVGQETQYF. CDR3 in DNA: TGTGCCAGCAGCTTAGGGGTGGGCCAAGAGACCCAGTACTTC.

A note on this clonotype: A read error may produce the germline difference seen at one junction end. The chain links TRBV2 to TRBJ2-3; 7 positions agree with TRBD1. This CDR3 is built from 9 residues. Per germline, CDR1 SNHLY and CDR2 FYNNEI. CDR3 sequence (DNA): TGTGCCAGCAGTGGGGCAGGGGGATTT. Translated: CASSGAGGF.

This clonotype was counted only a few times. This chain connects TRBV2 to TRBJ1-1, with D maybe TRBD1 (5 bases). The germline V and J ends were trimmed by 7 bases and 6 bases, with 21 bases remaining between them. Germline assignment: CDR1 SNHLY and CDR2 FYNNEI. The CDR3 totals 15 residues. CDR3: CASKFDLGGIAEAFF. DNA for the CDR3: TGTGCCAGCAAGTTTGATCTGGGGGGGATTGCTGAAGCTTTCTTT.

A remark on this clonotype: At one boundary the junction diverges from the germline segment, which might be a read error. This sequence joins TRBV7-8 and TRBJ1-2; D uncertain. CDR1 SGHVS and CDR2 FQNEAQ come from the germline V gene. This CDR3 is built from 14 residues. The CDR3 reads CASSMEELYYGHTF. The CDR3 DNA sequence: TGTGCCAGCAGCATGGAGGAGTTGTACTATGGCCACACCTTC.

This clonotype appeared many times. This sequence joins TRBV5-1 and TRBJ2-3, with D possibly TRBD2 on 5 matching bases. Germline values: CDR1 SGHRS, CDR2 YFSETQ. The CDR3 has 16 residues. V was shortened by 4 bases and J by 2 bases, with 17 bases between the two germline ends. The CDR3, as DNA: TGCGCCAGCAGCCTAACTGTCGGGGTACCCACAGATACGCAGTATTTT. This translates into CASSLTVGVPTDTQYF.

Worth noting for this clonotype: Sequence at one end of the junction differs from germline and may be a read error. The chain has TRBV2 and TRBJ2-7; TRBD1 matches 8 bases. CDR1 and CDR2 from the germline V gene are SNHLY and FYNNEI. The CDR3 extends over 16 amino acids. CDR3: CASSAEDRENSCEQYF. In DNA form, the CDR3 reads TGTGCCAGCAGTGCTGAGGACAGGGAAAACTCCTGCGAGCAGTACTTC.

There are many counts of this clonotype. V gene TRBV7-3 combines with J gene TRBJ1-6; D not resolved. V was cut by 2 bases and J by 9 bases, with 11 bases left in between. This CDR3 contains 14 residues. CDR1 is SGHTA and CDR2 is FQGTGA in the germline V gene. The CDR3 DNA sequence: TGTGCCAGCAGCTTAGAAGGTTGGGGTTCACCCCTCCACTTT. Translating it yields CASSLEGWGSPLHF.

This clonotype has ten or more counts. The chain is built from TRBV7-9 and TRBJ2-1; D is ambiguous. CDR3 length: 13 residues. Deletions cut 5 bases from V and 7 bases from J, with 12 bases between. CDR1 is SEHNR and CDR2 is FQNEAQ in the germline V gene (reference sequence). In DNA form, the CDR3 reads TGTGCCAGCAGCGCACCCGGACGTAATGAGCAGTTCTTC. It specifies CASSAPGRNEQFF.

This clonotype was recorded many times. The chain employs TRBV7-2 and TRBJ1-4, with D unclear. V lost 2 bases, J lost 7 bases, and 14 bases lay in between. Germline CDR1 is SGHTA and CDR2 is FQGNSA. This CDR3 spans 15 amino acids. The CDR3 region has the DNA TGTGCCAGCAGCTTACTTCCGCAACGAGGTGAAAAACTGTTTTTT. This codes for CASSLLPQRGEKLFF.

This clonotype was picked up one time. A much larger clone is a single base away; this may be a read error. This chain joins TRBV18 and TRBJ2-1; D may be TRBD1 (6 bases). The CDR3 totals 16 residues. The germline CDR1 and CDR2 sequences are KGHSH and LQKENI. The CDR3 DNA reads as TGTGCCAGCTCACATGGACAGTCTAGCTCCTACGATGAGCAGTTCTTC. This gives the protein CASSHGQSSSYDEQFF.

Only a few counts were recorded for this clonotype. Being one base from a much bigger clone, this may be a read error. This chain uses TRBV6-5 with TRBJ1-2, with D unresolved. The CDR3 extends over 13 amino acids. Looked up from germline, CDR1 is MNHEY and CDR2 is SVGAGI. V was pared by 5 bases and J by 3 bases, with 10 bases between. In DNA form, the CDR3 reads TGTGCCAGCAGTCACGACGGATACTATGGCTACACCTTC. Translating it yields CASSHDGYYGYTF.

The chain employs TRBV6-6 and TRBJ1-1; D call uncertain. Trimming stripped 2 bases from V and 10 bases from J, with 20 bases between. The CDR3 runs 15 residues. CDR1 is MNHNY and CDR2 is SVGAGI in the germline V gene (reference sequence). The DNA for the CDR3 is TGTGCCAGCAGTTACAGTCCCGGTTGGGGTGATGTAGCTTTCTTT. It yields the protein CASSYSPGWGDVAFF.

This clonotype was counted ten times or more. The chain carries TRBV3-1 and TRBJ2-6; TRBD1 might be the D (6 bases). Germline V gene data show CDR1 as LGHDT and CDR2 as YNNKEL (reference sequence). Between the trimmed V and J ends, which lost 1 base and 2 bases, there was a span of 9 bases. This CDR3 comprises 16 residues. CDR3 coding DNA: TGTGCCAGCAGCCAAGGGACAGTCCCTGGGGCCAACGTCCTGACTTTC. Translation: CASSQGTVPGANVLTF.

This clonotype appeared many times. The gene calls are TRBV19 and TRBJ2-2; tentative D call: TRBD1 (6 bases). Trimming removed 2 bases from V and 0 bases from J, with 10 bases in between. From germline, CDR1 is LNHDA and CDR2 SQIVND (reference sequence). The CDR3 is 16 residues long. This CDR3 reads CASSIRQDSNTGELFF. In DNA, the CDR3 is TGTGCCAGTAGTATACGACAGGACTCGAACACCGGGGAGCTGTTTTTT.